The present TCR beta chain was sequenced within a study of T-cell reconstitution after alpha-beta-depleted transplantation in children. This clonotype was found many times. Its matching antigen is unknown. Preparing the TCRbeta library involved the use of unique molecular identifiers. TCRdb re-derived calls from the PCR reads in MiXCR, one entry per CDR3 protein. This table has nearly 9,500 distinct CDR3 sequences, 11% to 15% appearing once. Germline V CDR1 and CDR2: LGHNA, YSLEER. Trimming took 0 bases from V and 0 from J, leaving 9 bases between them. CDR3 length: 17 residues. Findings of the study overall: Newly made T cells mostly supplied T-cell counts and diversity one year after transplant. Reported findings indicate that, about two months after transplant, alpha-beta T cells came from several hundred expanded clones, which were derived from non-depleted graft cells. After transplant, high TCRbeta diversity at day 60 in some patients arose from surviving recipient T cells and thymic progenitors.

The sample in question was PBMCs, mostly from graft donor cells, obtained 60 days after TCRalphabeta/CD19-depleted stem cell transplant. The chain has TRBV4-3 and TRBJ1-6; the D is unclear. The TCR originated in a male patient aged 10-17 years who had a stem cell transplant for acute lymphoblastic leukemia, so the T cells may come from the graft donor. The DNA for the CDR3 is TGCGCCAGCAGCCAAGATGCGGTGAGCTCCTATAATTCACCCCTCCACTTT. This sequence encodes CASSQDAVSSYNSPLHF.